Presented here are 21 T cell receptor beta chains from one specimen sequenced in a study of blood T cells in healthy people across ages. A second roughly 6 to 11 cycle PCR used barcoded and J-beta primers. TCRdb re-analysed the 5' RACE reads in MiXCR, keeping a single row per CDR3 protein. The sample consists of about 780,000 distinct CDR3 sequences, about 46% of them appearing once. The sequenced sample was blood. These receptors were obtained from a man older than 75 in good health.

Sample share makes this clonotype medium-sized. The chain combines TRBV20-1 with TRBJ2-1; no clear D. The CDR3 length is 12 residues. In germline, CDR1 is DFQATT, CDR2 SNEGSKA (reference sequence). Trimming took off 1 base at V and 1 base at J, with 2 bases between the two ends. CDR3 nucleotide sequence: TGCAGTGCTAGAGGGTCCTACAATGAGCAGTTCTTC. Translation gives CSARGSYNEQFF.

This sequence joins TRBV13 and TRBJ2-5; TRBD1 or TRBD2 may be the D gene (6 bases each). V was clipped by 5 bases and J by 4 bases, with 11 bases between them. From germline, CDR1 is PRHDT and CDR2 FYEKMQ (reference sequence). This CDR3 is 13 amino acids long. The CDR3 loop reads CASSGRGLETQYF. The CDR3 DNA is TGTGCCAGCAGCGGACGGGGGCTAGAGACCCAGTACTTC.

This clonotype appeared a single time. At one boundary the junction diverges from the germline segment, which might be a read error. The CDR3 protein is CASSISYTTGELFF. The CDR3 nucleotides read TGTGCCAGCAGTATATCCTACACAACCGGGGAGCTGTTTTTT. The chain is built from TRBV27 and TRBJ2-2; no clear D gene. This CDR3 contains 14 residues. Germline loops: CDR1 MNHEY, CDR2 SMNVEV (reference sequence).

The chain employs TRBV10-2 and TRBJ2-1, with 7 bases that match TRBD1. This CDR3 is 19 amino acids long. Trimming at V came to 6 bases and at J to 0 bases, leaving 17 bases not matched to a gene. Germline V gene sequence: CDR1 WSHSY, CDR2 SAAADI. In DNA form, the CDR3 reads TGCGCCAGCAGCGAGATGGGAAGGGGGCGGAAGAGCTCCTACAATGAGCAGTTCTTC. Protein: CASSEMGRGRKSSYNEQFF.

Of note for this clonotype: One junction end does not reproduce the germline sequence, and a read error may be involved. This chain links TRBV28 with TRBJ2-3; no clear D. The CDR3 totals 14 residues. Germline V gene data show CDR1 as MDHEN and CDR2 as SYDVKM. The CDR3 reads CASSLPTLTDTQYF. The DNA for the CDR3 is TGTGCCAGCAGTTTACCGACTCTTACAGATACTCAGTATTTT.

This clonotype was counted a few times. The rearrangement joins TRBV27 to TRBJ2-1; 9 nucleotides align to TRBD2. In germline, CDR1 is MNHEY, CDR2 SMNVEV (reference sequence). Unmatched junction bases numbered 13, after V lost 8 bases and J lost 8 bases. The CDR3 spans 15 residues. The CDR3 DNA follows: TGTGCCAGCTCCTATTTTGGCGGGAGGGCTGATGAGCAGTTCTTC. This translates into CASSYFGGRADEQFF.

This clonotype was picked up a small number of times. The chain joins TRBV25-1 to TRBJ1-5; D remains ambiguous. V was trimmed by 0 bases and J by 4 bases, leaving 7 bases between them. CDR3 size: 14 residues. Germline CDR1 reads MGHDK; CDR2 reads SYGVNS. The CDR3 nucleotides read TGTGCCAGCAGTGAATATCAGGTTAATCAGCCCCAGCATTTT. Protein product: CASSEYQVNQPQHF. Together with reference TRBV25-1 and TRBJ1-5, the CDR3 gives the full variable domain: EADIYQTPRYLVIGTGKKITLECSQTMGHDKMYWYQQDPGMELHLIHYSYGVNSTEKGDLSSESTVSRIRTEHFPLTLESARPSHTSQYLCASSEYQVNQPQHFGDGTRLSIL.

This chain joins TRBV5-1 and TRBJ1-5; D may be TRBD1 (6 bases). The germline V gene encodes CDR1 SGHRS and CDR2 YFSETQ. The V end was cut by 4 bases, the J end by 2 bases, with 13 bases between. This CDR3 comprises 15 residues. This chain's CDR3 is CASSTGAGGNQPQHF. The CDR3 DNA sequence: TGCGCCAGCAGCACGGGGGCAGGGGGCAATCAGCCCCAGCATTTT. The whole variable domain, remainder taken from reference TRBV5-1 and TRBJ1-5, is KAGVTQTPRYLIKTRGQQVTLSCSPISGHRSVSWYQQTPGQGLQFLFEYFSETQRNKGNFPGRFSGRQFSNSRSEMNVSTLELGDSALYLCASSTGAGGNQPQHFGDGTRLSIL.

This clonotype was seen only a few times. The chain links TRBV29-1 to TRBJ1-4; maybe TRBD1 (6 bases). Germline CDR1 is SQVTM and CDR2 is ANQGSEA. The CDR3 consists of 11 residues. The germline V and J ends were trimmed by 2 bases and 9 bases, with 7 bases remaining between them. The DNA of the CDR3 is TGCAGCGTTGAACAGGGGCAAAAACTGTTTTTT. Its translation: CSVEQGQKLFF.

In this sample, this clonotype turned up a few times. The V gene is TRBV7-2, the J gene TRBJ2-1; D gene unclear. V shed 4 bases and J shed 0 bases, with 10 bases lying between them. The CDR3 is made up of 15 amino acids. Germline assignment: CDR1 SGHTA and CDR2 FQGNSA. CDR3 amino acids: CASSSASASYNEQFF. The CDR3 nucleotides read TGTGCCAGCAGCTCAGCCTCGGCCTCCTACAATGAGCAGTTCTTC. The full variable domain, its missing parts supplied by reference TRBV7-2 and TRBJ2-1, is GAGVSQSPSNKVTEKGKDVELRCDPISGHTALYWYRQSLGQGLEFLIYFQGNSAPDKSGLPSDRFSAERTGGSVSTLTIQRTQQEDSAVYLCASSSASASYNEQFFGPGTRLTVL.

The gene calls are TRBV20-1 and TRBJ2-7, with TRBD2 as a possible D gene (6 bases). Germline CDR1 DFQATT, CDR2 SNEGSKA (reference sequence). Trimming removed 2 bases from V and 7 bases from J, with 15 bases in between. This CDR3 is 13 amino acids long. As DNA, the CDR3 is TGCAGTGCTAGAACCCCAGGGAGGAATGAGCAGTACTTC. It translates to CSARTPGRNEQYF.

This clonotype was detected only a few times. The J gene is TRBJ2-3, the V gene TRBV20-1; 10 bases fit TRBD2. The CDR3 runs to 13 residues. The V gene's germline CDR1 is DFQATT and CDR2 SNEGSKA (reference sequence). Germline trimming cut 5 bases from V and 6 bases from J; bases unmatched to any gene: 5. In nucleotides, the CDR3 is TGCAGTGCTCTAGCGGGAGCGGTGGATACGCAGTATTTT. It specifies CSALAGAVDTQYF.

The gene calls are TRBV29-1 and TRBJ2-3; D might be TRBD1 (5 bases). The CDR3 is made up of 12 amino acids. Germline lookup yields CDR1 SQVTM and CDR2 ANQGSEA. Trimming pared 4 bases from V and 8 bases from J, leaving 13 bases between. Written as DNA, the CDR3 is TGCAGCGTTGTCAGGGAAAGGGTTACGCAGTATTTT. This translates into CSVVRERVTQYF.

V gene TRBV29-1 combines with J gene TRBJ2-3; D is perhaps TRBD1 (6 bases). Germline-derived CDR1 and CDR2 are SQVTM and ANQGSEA. This CDR3 is built from 14 residues. Trimming took off 6 bases at V and 4 bases at J, with 17 bases between the two ends. The CDR3 region has the DNA TGCAGCGTGCAAGAACAGGGTATGGCAGATACGCAGTATTTT. It is translated as CSVQEQGMADTQYF.

This chain uses TRBV6-2 or TRBV6-3 with TRBJ1-5; the match to TRBD1 covers 8 bases. The germline V gene encodes CDR1 MNHEY and CDR2 SVGEGT. J lost 7 bases, V lost 6 bases, and 5 bases had no gene match. The CDR3 sequence is 13 residues long. In DNA form, the CDR3 reads TGTGCCAGCAGGGACAGGGCGGGCCAGCCCCAGCATTTT. This codes for CASRDRAGQPQHF.

This clonotype was observed a handful of times. The CDR3 DNA reads TGTGCCAGCAGTTTATCCAGGATGCTAACTGTTGACAATGAGCAGTTCTTC. It yields the protein CASSLSRMLTVDNEQFF. The chain couples TRBV27 to TRBJ2-1; D is unclear. The germline gives CDR1 MNHEY, CDR2 SMNVEV (reference sequence). V gave up 0 bases and J gave up 5 bases, with 17 bases separating them. The CDR3 totals 17 residues.

In its sample, this clonotype was seen a few times. The chain links TRBV29-1 to TRBJ2-1; 9 nucleotides line up with TRBD2. The CDR3 runs 14 residues. Germline V gene lookup returns CDR1 SQVTM and CDR2 ANQGSEA. V lost 5 bases, J lost 4 bases, and 6 bases stayed unmatched. CDR3 in DNA: TGCAGCGTTCGTGGAACTAGCGGGTACAATGAGCAGTTCTTC. It encodes CSVRGTSGYNEQFF.

This clonotype came up a few times. The CDR3 DNA reads TGCAGCGTTTCAGGGGCCAATGAGCAGTTCTTC. It is translated as CSVSGANEQFF. The gene calls are TRBV29-1 and TRBJ2-1; a weak D match, TRBD1 (6 bases). V lost 5 bases and J lost 6, with 8 bases in between. There are 11 residues in the CDR3. From germline, CDR1 is SQVTM and CDR2 ANQGSEA.

This clonotype has only one observation. This chain uses TRBV28 with TRBJ2-4; the match to TRBD1 covers 7 bases. In germline, CDR1 is MDHEN, CDR2 SYDVKM. The CDR3 covers 15 residues. V gave up 5 bases and J gave up 6 bases; unmatched junction bases: 10. The CDR3, as DNA: TGTGCCAGCAGTCTAACGACAGGGTTAGGAAACATTCAGTACTTC. Translating gives CASSLTTGLGNIQYF. Full variable domain (outside the CDR3, taken from reference TRBV28 and TRBJ2-4): DVKVTQSSRYLVKRTGEKVFLECVQDMDHENMFWYRQDPGLGLRLIYFSYDVKMKEKGDIPEGYSVSREKKERFSLILESASTNQTSMYLCASSLTTGLGNIQYFGAGTRLSVL.

This sequence joins TRBV3-1 and TRBJ2-7, with D perhaps TRBD2 (5 bases). The CDR3 runs to 15 residues. Germline assignment: CDR1 LGHDT and CDR2 YNNKEL (reference sequence). V was cut by 0 bases and J by 3 bases, with 12 bases left in between. The CDR3 here is CASSQDTSGNYEQYF. CDR3 nucleotide sequence: TGTGCCAGCAGCCAAGACACTAGTGGGAACTACGAGCAGTACTTC.

This clonotype has a handful of counts. The J gene is TRBJ1-5, the V gene TRBV27; D is unclear. V was clipped by 8 bases and J by 2 bases, with 16 bases between them. Per the germline V gene, CDR1 is MNHEY and CDR2 is SMNVEV (reference sequence). The length of the CDR3 is 15 residues. The CDR3 region is CASREGRYGNQPQHF. The CDR3 DNA follows: TGTGCCAGCCGGGAGGGCAGGTATGGCAATCAGCCCCAGCATTTT.